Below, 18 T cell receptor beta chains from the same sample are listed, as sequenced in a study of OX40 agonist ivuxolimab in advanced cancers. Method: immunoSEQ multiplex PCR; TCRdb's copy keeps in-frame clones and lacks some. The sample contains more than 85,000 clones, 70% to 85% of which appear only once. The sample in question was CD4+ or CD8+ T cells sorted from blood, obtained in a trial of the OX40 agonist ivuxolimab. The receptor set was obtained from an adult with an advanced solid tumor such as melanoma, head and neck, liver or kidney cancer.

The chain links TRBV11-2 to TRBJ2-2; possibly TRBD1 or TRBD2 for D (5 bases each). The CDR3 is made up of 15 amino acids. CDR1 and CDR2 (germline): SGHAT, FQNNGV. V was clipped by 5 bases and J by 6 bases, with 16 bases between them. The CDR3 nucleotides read TGTGCCAGCAGCCCCCGGGACCCCATGGCCGGGGAGCTGTTTTTT. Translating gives CASSPRDPMAGELFF.

CDR3 sequence reads: CASSQSGQTTDTQYF. The CDR3 DNA sequence: TGCGCCAGCAGCCAGTCGGGACAGACGACAGATACGCAGTATTTT. The V and J genes are TRBV4-1 and TRBJ2-3; 7 positions agree with TRBD1. This CDR3 contains 15 residues. V was pared by 3 bases and J by 3 bases, with 6 bases of the junction left unmatched. The germline V gene has CDR1 MGHRA and CDR2 YSYEKL.

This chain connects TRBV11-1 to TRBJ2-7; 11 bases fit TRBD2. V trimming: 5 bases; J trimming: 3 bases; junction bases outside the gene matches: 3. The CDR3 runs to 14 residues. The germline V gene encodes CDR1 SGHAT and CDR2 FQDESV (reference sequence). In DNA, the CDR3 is TGTGCCAGCAGCACCCTAGCGGGAGGCTACGAGCAGTACTTC. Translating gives CASSTLAGGYEQYF.

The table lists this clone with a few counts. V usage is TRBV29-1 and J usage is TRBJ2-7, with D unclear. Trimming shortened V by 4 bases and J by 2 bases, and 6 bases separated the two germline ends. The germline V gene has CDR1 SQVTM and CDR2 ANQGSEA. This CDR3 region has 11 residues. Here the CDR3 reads CSVASPYEQYF. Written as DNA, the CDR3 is TGCAGCGTTGCCAGCCCCTACGAGCAGTACTTC.

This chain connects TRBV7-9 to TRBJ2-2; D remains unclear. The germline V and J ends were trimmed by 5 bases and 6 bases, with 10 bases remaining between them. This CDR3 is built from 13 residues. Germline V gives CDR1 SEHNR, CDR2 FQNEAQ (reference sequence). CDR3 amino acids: CASSPLLAGELFF. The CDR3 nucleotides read TGTGCCAGCAGCCCTCTCCTGGCCGGGGAGCTGTTTTTT.

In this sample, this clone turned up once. This CDR3 reads CASSVAGNTEAFF. For the CDR3, the DNA is TGTGCCAGCAGCGTAGCGGGTAACACTGAAGCTTTCTTT. J is TRBJ1-1 and V is TRBV9; D call uncertain. V was shortened by 0 bases and J by 2 bases, with 5 bases between the two germline ends. The germline CDR1 and CDR2 sequences are SGDLS and YYNGEE. CDR3 length equals 13 residues.

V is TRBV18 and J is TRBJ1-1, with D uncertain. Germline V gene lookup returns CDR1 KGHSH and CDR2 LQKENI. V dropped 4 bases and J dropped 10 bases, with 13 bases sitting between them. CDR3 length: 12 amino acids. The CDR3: CASSHDLRGAFF. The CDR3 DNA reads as TGTGCCAGCTCACACGACCTTCGGGGAGCTTTCTTT.

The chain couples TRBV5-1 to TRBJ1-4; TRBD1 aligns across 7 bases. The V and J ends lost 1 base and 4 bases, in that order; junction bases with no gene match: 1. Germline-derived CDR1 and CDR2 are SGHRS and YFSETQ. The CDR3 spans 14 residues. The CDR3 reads CASSLRQGNEKLFF. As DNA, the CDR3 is TGCGCCAGCAGCTTGAGACAGGGTAATGAAAAACTGTTTTTT. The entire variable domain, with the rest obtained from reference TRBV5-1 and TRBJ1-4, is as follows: KAGVTQTPRYLIKTRGQQVTLSCSPISGHRSVSWYQQTPGQGLQFLFEYFSETQRNKGNFPGRFSGRQFSNSRSEMNVSTLELGDSALYLCASSLRQGNEKLFFGSGTQLSVL.

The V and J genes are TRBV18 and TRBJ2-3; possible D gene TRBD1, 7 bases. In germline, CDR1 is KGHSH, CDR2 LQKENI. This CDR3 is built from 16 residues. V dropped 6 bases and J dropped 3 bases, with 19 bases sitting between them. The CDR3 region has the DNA TGTGCCAGCTCCCTCAGGGGGGTCTTATTGACAGATACGCAGTATTTT. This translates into CASSLRGVLLTDTQYF.

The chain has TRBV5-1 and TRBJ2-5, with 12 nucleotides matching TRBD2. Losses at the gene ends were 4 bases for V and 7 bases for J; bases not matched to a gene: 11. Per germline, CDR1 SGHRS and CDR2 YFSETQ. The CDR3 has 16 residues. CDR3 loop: CASSLGTSGPGGTQYF. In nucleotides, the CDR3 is TGCGCCAGCAGCCTGGGGACTAGCGGGCCCGGGGGGACCCAGTACTTC.

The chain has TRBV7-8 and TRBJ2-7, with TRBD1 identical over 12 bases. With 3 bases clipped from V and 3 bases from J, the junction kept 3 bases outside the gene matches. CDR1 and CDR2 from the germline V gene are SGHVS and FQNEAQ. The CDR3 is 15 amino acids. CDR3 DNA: TGTGCCAGCAGCTTTGGGGACAGGGGGCTCTACGAGCAGTACTTC. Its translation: CASSFGDRGLYEQYF.

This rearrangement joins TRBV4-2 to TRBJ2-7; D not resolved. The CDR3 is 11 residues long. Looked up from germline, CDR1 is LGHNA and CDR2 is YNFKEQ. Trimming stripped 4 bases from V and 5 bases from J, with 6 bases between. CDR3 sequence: CASSLLNEQYF. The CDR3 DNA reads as TGTGCCAGCAGCCTCCTGAACGAGCAGTACTTC.

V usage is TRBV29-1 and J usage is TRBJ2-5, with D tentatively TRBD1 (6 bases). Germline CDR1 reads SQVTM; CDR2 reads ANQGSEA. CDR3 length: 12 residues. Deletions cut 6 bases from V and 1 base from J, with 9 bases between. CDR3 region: CSVAQGQETQYF. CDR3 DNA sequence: TGCAGCGTAGCACAGGGCCAAGAGACCCAGTACTTC.

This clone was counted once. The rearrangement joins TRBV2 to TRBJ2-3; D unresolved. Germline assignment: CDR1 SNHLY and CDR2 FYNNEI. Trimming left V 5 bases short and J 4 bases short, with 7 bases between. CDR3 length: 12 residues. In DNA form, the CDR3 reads TGTGCCAGCAGTCCTCAAGCAGATACGCAGTATTTT. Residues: CASSPQADTQYF.

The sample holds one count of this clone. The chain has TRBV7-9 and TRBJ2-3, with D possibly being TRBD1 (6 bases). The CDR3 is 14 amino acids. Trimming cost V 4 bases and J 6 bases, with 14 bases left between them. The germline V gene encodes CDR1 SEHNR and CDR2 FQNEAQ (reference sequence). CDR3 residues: CASSSRNRVDTQYF. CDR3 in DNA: TGTGCCAGCAGCTCCCGAAACAGGGTCGATACGCAGTATTTT.

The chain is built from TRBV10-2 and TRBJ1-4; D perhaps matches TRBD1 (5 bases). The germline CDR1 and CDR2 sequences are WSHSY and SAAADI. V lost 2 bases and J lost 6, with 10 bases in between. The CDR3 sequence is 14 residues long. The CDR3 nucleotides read TGCGCCAGCAGTGAGGCCGGGACGGATGAAAAACTGTTTTTT. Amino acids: CASSEAGTDEKLFF.

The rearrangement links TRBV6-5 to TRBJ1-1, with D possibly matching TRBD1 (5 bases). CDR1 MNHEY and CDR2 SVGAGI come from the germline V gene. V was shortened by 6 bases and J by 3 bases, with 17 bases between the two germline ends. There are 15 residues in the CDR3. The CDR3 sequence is CASRRQSLFDTEAFF. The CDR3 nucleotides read TGTGCCAGCAGAAGACAGTCCCTTTTCGACACTGAAGCTTTCTTT.

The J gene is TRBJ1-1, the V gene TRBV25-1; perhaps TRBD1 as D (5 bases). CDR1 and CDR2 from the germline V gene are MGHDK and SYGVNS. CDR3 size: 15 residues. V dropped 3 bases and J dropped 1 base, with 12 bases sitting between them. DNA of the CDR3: TGTGCCAGCAGTGATCCAGGGAACAAGAACACTGAAGCTTTCTTT. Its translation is CASSDPGNKNTEAFF.